This entry is about one T cell receptor (beta chain). This sample was included in a study of spatial heterogeneity in lung cancer. Study summary: Beta-chain sequences were consistently detected more often than alpha-chain sequences.

Time point meaning: sample taken at primary tumor resection. Sequencing was performed on whole RNA extracted from tumor and nontumor lung tissue, or from frozen PBMC, and the material was left unsorted. TCRdb processed the 5' RACE reads anew with MiXCR; each CDR3 protein has one entry. The sample includes tens of thousands of distinct CDR3 sequences, roughly 9.5% of them seen just once. The CDR3 has 13 residues. Germline CDR1 is SQVTM and CDR2 is ANQGSEA. V lost 0 bases and J 5 bases, leaving 10 bases between the germline ends. The sequence was collected from a male donor with early-stage non-small cell lung cancer. The rearrangement uses TRBV29-1 and TRBJ1-1, with no clear D. Source: PBMCs, taken at surgery. CDR3 in DNA: TGCAGCGTTGAAGATCTTTGGGGTACTGAAGCTTTCTTT. Translating it yields CSVEDLWGTEAFF.